This TCR beta chain was captured in a study of follicular helper T cells after annual influenza vaccination. Study-wide background: Days 0, 7 and 28 post-vaccination were the blood draw times. Study outcomes and limitations: Most later recoveries of Day 7 ICOS+CD38+ clones were ICOS-CD38- cTfh.

The V gene's germline CDR1 is SGHAT and CDR2 FQNNGV. CDR3 length equals 14 residues. V lost 5 bases, J lost 4 bases, and 15 bases lay in between. TCRdb's table, derived via immunoSEQ multiplex PCR, lists solely in-frame clones and lacks some. The table includes about 10,000 clones, around 85% detected once. As regards this clone: Its specificity is unknown.

The clonotype was recovered from an adult who received the influenza vaccine. Source: CXCR5- memory CD4+ T cells sorted from blood, taken 6 weeks after influenza vaccination. The chain combines TRBV11-2 with TRBJ2-7, with unresolved D. CDR3 DNA: TGTGCCAGCAGCCTCACGGTCCCTCAGTACGAGCAGTACTTC. Residues: CASSLTVPQYEQYF. Drawing the rest from reference TRBV11-2 and TRBJ2-7, the complete variable domain is EAGVAQSPRYKIIEKRQSVAFWCNPISGHATLYWYQQILGQGPKLLIQFQNNGVVDDSQLPKDRFSAERLKGVDSTLKIQPAKLEDSAVYLCASSLTVPQYEQYFGPGTRLTVT.